The source of this TCR beta chain is a study of blood T cells in healthy people across ages. Whole-study findings and limits: The long-lived group displayed more naive CD4+ cells, plus higher diversity, than the aged donors did.

V was shortened by 3 bases and J by 1 base, with 6 bases between the two germline ends. Looked up from germline, CDR1 is DFQATT and CDR2 is SNEGSKA (reference sequence). CDR3 length equals 12 residues. A second PCR, run for about 7 to 11 cycles, used a sample-barcoded 5' primer plus a J-beta primer mix. TCRdb reprocessed the 5' RACE reads with MiXCR, giving one entry per CDR3 protein. Among some 1 million distinct CDR3 sequences, over 35% were seen once, and the ten largest hold approximately 20%. On this clonotype: The target antigen is unknown.

The chain is built from TRBV20-1 and TRBJ1-1, with no clear D. Sequenced sample: blood. This receptor was obtained from a woman between 55 and 75 years old in good health. This CDR3 is CSASPWNTEAFF. The CDR3 nucleotides read TGCAGTGCTAGTCCCTGGAACACTGAAGCTTTCTTT.